Following are 12 T cell receptor beta chains from one sample sequenced in a study of control samples from healthy donors and cancer patients. The assay was immunoSEQ multiplex PCR, and TCRdb's table has in-frame clones only and misses some. The sample has tens of thousands of clones; roughly nine tenths are singletons. The sample consisted of blood. Receptor source: a man aged 30-40 years in good health.

The chain couples TRBV6-2 or TRBV6-3 to TRBJ2-3; 7 nucleotides line up with TRBD2. Germline lookup yields CDR1 MNHEY and CDR2 SVGEGT. V shed 4 bases, J shed 1 base, and the junction held 8 bases outside the gene matches. This CDR3 contains 16 residues. In DNA, the CDR3 is TGTGCCAGCAGTTGGCCGTCGGCGGGGGGCACAGATACGCAGTATTTT. Its protein product is CASSWPSAGGTDTQYF.

The rearrangement uses TRBV7-6 and TRBJ2-5, with 10 positions matching TRBD2. Germline assignment: CDR1 SGHVS and CDR2 FNYEAQ. CDR3 size: 15 residues. V gave up 5 bases and J gave up 5 bases; unmatched junction bases: 8. CDR3 amino acids: CASSPQRGGLETQYF. Here the CDR3 DNA reads TGTGCCAGCAGCCCCCAGCGGGGGGGCCTTGAGACCCAGTACTTC.

The chain is built from TRBV7-2 and TRBJ1-1; TRBD1 is a possible D gene (6 bases). The ends were cut back, 4 bases at V and 1 base at J, with 7 bases in the middle. Germline V lookup: CDR1 SGHTA, CDR2 FQGNSA. The CDR3 has 13 residues. The CDR3 nucleotides read TGTGCCAGCAGCTGGGGACAGAACACTGAAGCTTTCTTT. This sequence encodes CASSWGQNTEAFF.

This chain uses TRBV4-3 with TRBJ2-6; no clear D. Germline CDR1 and CDR2: LGHNA and YSLEER. V lost 1 base, J lost 0 bases, and 7 bases lay in between. The CDR3 is 16 amino acids. CDR3 protein: CASSQGPGSGANVLTF. The CDR3 DNA sequence: TGCGCCAGCAGCCAAGGCCCGGGCTCTGGGGCCAACGTCCTGACTTTC.

The chain recombines TRBV2 with TRBJ2-7; the D is unclear. Germline loops: CDR1 SNHLY, CDR2 FYNNEI. V was trimmed by 8 bases and J by 4 bases, leaving 15 bases between them. The CDR3 length is 13 residues. CDR3 nucleotide sequence: TGTGCCAGCGCCCAGGCGCAGAGGTACGAGCAGTACTTC. Translated, it gives CASAQAQRYEQYF.

The V call is TRBV6-5, the J call TRBJ1-2, with D possibly TRBD1 on 5 matching bases. The CDR3 loop spans 15 amino acids. CDR1 MNHEY and CDR2 SVGAGI come from the germline V gene. With 6 bases removed from V and 4 bases from J, the gap between germline ends came to 18 bases. The DNA of the CDR3 is TGTGCCAGCAGGCCCCTCGGGGGGTTCAGCTATGGCTACACCTTC. Residues: CASRPLGGFSYGYTF.

This rearrangement joins TRBV6-5 to TRBJ1-2; no reliable D call. The germline V and J ends were trimmed by 3 bases and 4 bases, with 18 bases remaining between them. This CDR3 has 16 amino acids. Germline values: CDR1 MNHEY, CDR2 SVGAGI. The CDR3: CASSYLGRPGSYGYTF. The CDR3, as DNA: TGTGCCAGCAGTTATCTCGGCAGGCCGGGTAGCTATGGCTACACCTTC.

The chain employs TRBV4-1 and TRBJ1-2; no definite D call. This CDR3 spans 16 amino acids. From germline, CDR1 is MGHRA and CDR2 YSYEKL. V lost 4 bases and J lost 4, with 19 bases in between. The DNA of the CDR3 is TGCGCCAGCAGCCCCGGAAGACCCGTTCGTGGCTATGGCTACACCTTC. It codes for CASSPGRPVRGYGYTF.

Points on this clone: The same CDR3 can be traced to other DNA sequences in this sample. This CDR3 reads CASSFERGAEQYF. DNA of the CDR3: TGTGCCAGTAGCTTTGAGAGGGGTGCCGAGCAGTACTTC. The chain is built from TRBV27 and TRBJ2-7, with D tentatively TRBD1 or TRBD2 (5 bases each). The germline V gene encodes CDR1 MNHEY and CDR2 SMNVEV (reference sequence). Trimming shortened V by 9 bases and J by 6 bases, and 18 bases separated the two germline ends. The CDR3 totals 13 residues.

The CDR3 sequence: CASNRQGASQETQYF. For the CDR3, the DNA is TGTGCCAGCAATAGACAGGGCGCCTCCCAAGAGACCCAGTACTTC. V and J are TRBV25-1 and TRBJ2-5; 7 bases are a match to TRBD1. This CDR3 has 15 amino acids. CDR1 is MGHDK, CDR2 SYGVNS, per germline. V shed 7 bases, J shed 1 base, and the junction held 9 bases outside the gene matches.

The chain joins TRBV7-3 to TRBJ1-1, with TRBD1 as a possible D gene (5 bases). Trimming shortened V by 1 base and J by 4 bases, and 13 bases separated the two germline ends. The CDR3 covers 15 residues. Germline values: CDR1 SGHTA, CDR2 FQGTGA. The CDR3 protein is CASSLMGQGGTEAFF. CDR3 bases: TGTGCCAGCAGCTTAATGGGGCAGGGCGGCACTGAAGCTTTCTTT.

The chain has TRBV5-6 and TRBJ1-4; D remains unclear. The germline CDR1 and CDR2 sequences are SGHDT and YYEEEE. This CDR3 is built from 14 residues. V was cut by 1 base and J by 2 bases, with 6 bases left in between. Here the CDR3 reads CASSLRVTNEKLFF. Written as DNA, the CDR3 is TGTGCCAGCAGCTTGAGAGTTACTAATGAAAAACTGTTTTTT.